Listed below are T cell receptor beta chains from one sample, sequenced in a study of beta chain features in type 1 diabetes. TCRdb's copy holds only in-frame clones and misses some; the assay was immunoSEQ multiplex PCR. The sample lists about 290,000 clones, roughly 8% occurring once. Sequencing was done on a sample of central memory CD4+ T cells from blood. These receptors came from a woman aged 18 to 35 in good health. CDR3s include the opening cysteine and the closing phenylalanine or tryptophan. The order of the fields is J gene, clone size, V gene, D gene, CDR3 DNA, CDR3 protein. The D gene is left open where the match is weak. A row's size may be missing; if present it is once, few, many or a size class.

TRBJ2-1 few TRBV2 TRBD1 TGTGCCAGCAGCCCCGGGACAGCAGCCTACAATGAGCAGTTCTTC CASSPGTAAYNEQFF
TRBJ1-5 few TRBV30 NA TGTGCCTGGAGTGCACAGGCCCAAAATCAGCCCCAGCATTTT CAWSAQAQNQPQHF
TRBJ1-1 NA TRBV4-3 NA TGCGCCAGCAGCCAAGATACAGGAAGGGACACTGAAGCTTTCTTT CASSQDTGRDTEAFF
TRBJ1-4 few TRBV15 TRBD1 TGTGCCACCAGCAGTGAAGGACAGGGCTGGGAAAAACTGTTTTTT CATSSEGQGWEKLFF
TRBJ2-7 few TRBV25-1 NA TGTGCCAGCAGTGAAGAACCCGCCCCAACGGAGTGGCCCGAGCAGTACTTC CASSEEPAPTEWPEQYF
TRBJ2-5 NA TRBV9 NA TGTGCCAGCAGCGTAGCTCCTATGGCGGGGGCCCAAGAGACCCAGTACTTC CASSVAPMAGAQETQYF
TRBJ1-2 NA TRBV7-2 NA TGTGCCAGCAGCTTAGTGCGACATAACTATGGCTACACCTTC CASSLVRHNYGYTF
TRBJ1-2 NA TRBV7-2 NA TGTGCCAGCAGCCCGGGGACGGTCGGCTACACCTTC CASSPGTVGYTF
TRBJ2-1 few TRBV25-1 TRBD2 TGTGCCAGCCAAGAATTATTAGTAGCGGGAGGGCTTTCGGAGCAGTTCTTC CASQELLVAGGLSEQFF
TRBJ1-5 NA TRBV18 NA TGTGCCAGCTCAGCTACACAGGGACCGGGGGGCAATCAGCCCCAGCATTTT CASSATQGPGGNQPQHF
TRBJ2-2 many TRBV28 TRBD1 TGTGCCAGCAGCCCGTGGACAGGGGCCGGGGAGCTGTTTTTT CASSPWTGAGELFF
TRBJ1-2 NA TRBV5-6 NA TGTGCCAGCAGCTTACAGGGTCTAGGCTACACCTTC CASSLQGLGYTF
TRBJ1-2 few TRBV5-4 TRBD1 TGTGCCAGCAGGGCGCCGGGACAGGGATCTGGCTACACCTTC CASRAPGQGSGYTF
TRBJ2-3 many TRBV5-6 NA TGTGCCAGCAGCATCTCCCCCGAAGATACGCAGTATTTT CASSISPEDTQYF
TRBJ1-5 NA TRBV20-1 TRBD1 TGCAGTGCTGACCAGGGGGGACCCCAGCATTTT CSADQGGPQHF
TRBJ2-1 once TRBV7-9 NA TGTGCCAGCAGCTTAGTAGCCCGGACCATGGAGCAGTTCTTC CASSLVARTMEQFF
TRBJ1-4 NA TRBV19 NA TGTGCCAGTAGCTCAAGGGCGACTAATGAAAAACTGTTTTTT CASSSRATNEKLFF
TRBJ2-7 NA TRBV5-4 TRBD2 TGTGCCAGCAGCCCGGCCCTAGCGGGATACGCCTACGAGCAGTACTTC CASSPALAGYAYEQYF
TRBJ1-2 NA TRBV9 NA TGTGCCAGCAGCCCACGAGAGATGGGGGGCTACACCTTC CASSPREMGGYTF
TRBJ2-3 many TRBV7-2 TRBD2 TGTGCCAGCGCAGGAGAACTAGCGGGGAGAGATACGCAGTATTTT CASAGELAGRDTQYF
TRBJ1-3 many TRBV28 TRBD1 TGTGCCAGCAGCCGACAGGGTAGGATGGGAGACACCATATATTTT CASSRQGRMGDTIYF
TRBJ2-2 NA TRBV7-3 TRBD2 TGTGCCAGCAGCCCCGCTAGCGGTACCGGGGAGCTGTTTTTT CASSPASGTGELFF
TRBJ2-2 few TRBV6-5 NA TGTGCCAGCAGCACCATGTCTGGTCCCACCGGGGAGCTGTTTTTT CASSTMSGPTGELFF
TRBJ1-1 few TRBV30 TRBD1 TGTGCCTGGAGTGTAGGGACAGTGAACACTGAAGCTTTCTTT CAWSVGTVNTEAFF
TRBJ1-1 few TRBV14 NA TGTGCCAGCAGCCAAGTAGGATATAGATCGGGGGGGACTGAAGCTTTCTTT CASSQVGYRSGGTEAFF
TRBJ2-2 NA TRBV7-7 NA TGTGCTAGCAGCTTTAGAGGGTTCACCGGGGAGCTGTTTTTT CASSFRGFTGELFF
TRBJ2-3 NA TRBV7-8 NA TGTGCCAGCAGCCCCCGGGTGTCCGATACGCAGTATTTT CASSPRVSDTQYF
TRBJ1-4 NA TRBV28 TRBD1 TGTGCCAGCTGGGACAGAAACAATGAAAAACTGTTTTTT CASWDRNNEKLFF
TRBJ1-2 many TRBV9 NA TGTGCCAGCAGCGTAGGGGTCAGCAGCTATGGCTACACCTTC CASSVGVSSYGYTF
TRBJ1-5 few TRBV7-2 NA TGTGCCAGCAGCTTAGTCCGGGGTAGCAATCAGCCCCAGCATTTT CASSLVRGSNQPQHF
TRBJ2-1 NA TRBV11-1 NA TGTGCCAGCAGCATCGGCCTCAACAATGAGCAGTTCTTC CASSIGLNNEQFF
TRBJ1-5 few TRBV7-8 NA TGTGCCAGCAGCTCGGGGTGGACAGCCAATCAGCCCCAGCATTTT CASSSGWTANQPQHF
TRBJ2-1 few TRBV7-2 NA TGTGCCAGCAGCTCAGGGTTGGGCTCCTACAATGAGCAGTTCTTC CASSSGLGSYNEQFF
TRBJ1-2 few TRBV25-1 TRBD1 TGTGCCAGCAGTGCCCCGGGGGACAGGGGATACTATGGCTACACCTTC CASSAPGDRGYYGYTF
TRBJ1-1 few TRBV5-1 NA TGCGCCAGCAACGGGCTTGGCACTGAAGCTTTCTTT CASNGLGTEAFF
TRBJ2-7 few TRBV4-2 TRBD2 TGTGCCAGCAGCCAAGGGCGGGAGCCCCTCTACGAGCAGTACTTC CASSQGREPLYEQYF
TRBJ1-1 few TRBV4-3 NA TGCGCCAGCAGCCAAGACTGGGGGGCCGACACTGAAGCTTTCTTT CASSQDWGADTEAFF
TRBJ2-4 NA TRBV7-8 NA TGTGCCAGCAGCTTCTACACGGAAGAAAACATTCAGTACTTC CASSFYTEENIQYF
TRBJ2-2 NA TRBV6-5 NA TGTGCCAGTAGGACGCCTGGTACCGGGGAGCTGTTTTTT CASRTPGTGELFF
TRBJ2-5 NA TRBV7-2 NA TGTGCCAGCAGCTTTTCCTTGGGGGCAGAGACCCAGTACTTC CASSFSLGAETQYF
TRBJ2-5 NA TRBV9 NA TGTGCCAGCAGCGTAGGGGCCGTTTGGGGGCGGGAAGAGACCCAGTACTTC CASSVGAVWGREETQYF
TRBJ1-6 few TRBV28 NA TGTGCCAGCAGTTTATCCGGGCGGTACCTCCACTTT CASSLSGRYLHF
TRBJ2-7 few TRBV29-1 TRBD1 TGCAGCGTTGCACCCGTTCAGGGGGCTTCTGTCGAGCAGTACTTC CSVAPVQGASVEQYF
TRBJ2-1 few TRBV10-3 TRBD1 TGTGCCACAGGGGGACAGGGAGGTTACAATGAGCAGTTCTTC CATGGQGGYNEQFF